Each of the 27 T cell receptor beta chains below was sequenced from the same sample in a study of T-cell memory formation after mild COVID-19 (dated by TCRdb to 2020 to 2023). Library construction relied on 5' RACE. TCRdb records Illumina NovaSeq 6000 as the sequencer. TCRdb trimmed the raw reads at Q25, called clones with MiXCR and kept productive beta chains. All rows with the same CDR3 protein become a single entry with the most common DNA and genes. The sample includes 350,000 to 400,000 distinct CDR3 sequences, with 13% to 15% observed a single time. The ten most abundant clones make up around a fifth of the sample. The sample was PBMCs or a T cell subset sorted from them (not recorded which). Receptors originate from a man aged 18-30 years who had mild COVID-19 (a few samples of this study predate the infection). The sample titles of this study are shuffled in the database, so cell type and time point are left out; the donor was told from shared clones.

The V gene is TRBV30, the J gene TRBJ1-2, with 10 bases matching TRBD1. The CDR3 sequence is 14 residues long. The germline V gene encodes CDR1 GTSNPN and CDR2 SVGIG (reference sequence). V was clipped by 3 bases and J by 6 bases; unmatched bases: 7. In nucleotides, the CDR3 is TGTGCCTGGAGGGAAAGACAGGGGGCGAATGGCTACACCTTC. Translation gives CAWRERQGANGYTF. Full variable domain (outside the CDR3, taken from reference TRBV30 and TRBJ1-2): SQTIHQWPATLVQPVGSPLSLECTVEGTSNPNLYWYRQAAGRGLQLLFYSVGIGQISSEVPQNLSASRPQDRQFILSSKKLLLSDSGFYLCAWRERQGANGYTFGSGTRLTVV.

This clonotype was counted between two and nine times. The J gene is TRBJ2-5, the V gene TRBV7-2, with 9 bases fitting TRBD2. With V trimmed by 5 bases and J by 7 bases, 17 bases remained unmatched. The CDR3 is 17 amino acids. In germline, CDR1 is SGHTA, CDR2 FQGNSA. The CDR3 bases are TGTGCCAGCAGCCCTCGAGGTAGCGGGGGTCCGTCGGGGACCCAGTACTTC. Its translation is CASSPRGSGGPSGTQYF. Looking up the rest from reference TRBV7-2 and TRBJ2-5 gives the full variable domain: GAGVSQSPSNKVTEKGKDVELRCDPISGHTALYWYRQSLGQGLEFLIYFQGNSAPDKSGLPSDRFSAERTGGSVSTLTIQRTQQEDSAVYLCASSPRGSGGPSGTQYFGPGTRLLVL.

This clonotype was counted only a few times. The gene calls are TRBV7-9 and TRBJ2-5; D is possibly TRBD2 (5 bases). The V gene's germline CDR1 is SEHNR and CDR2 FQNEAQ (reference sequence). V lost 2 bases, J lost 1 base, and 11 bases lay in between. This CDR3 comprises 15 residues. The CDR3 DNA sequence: TGTGCCAGCAGCTTAAAACCGGGGATCCAAGAGACCCAGTACTTC. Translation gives CASSLKPGIQETQYF.

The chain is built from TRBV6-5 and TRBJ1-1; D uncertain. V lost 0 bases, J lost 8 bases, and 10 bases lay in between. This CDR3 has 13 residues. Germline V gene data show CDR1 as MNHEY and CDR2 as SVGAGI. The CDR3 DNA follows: TGTGCCAGCAGTTACTCGACCGGCGGAGAAGCTTTCTTT. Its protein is CASSYSTGGEAFF.

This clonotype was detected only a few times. The CDR3 is CASSLVASPDTQYF. The DNA of the CDR3 is TGTGCCAGCAGCTTAGTGGCTTCCCCAGATACGCAGTATTTT. This chain connects TRBV7-9 to TRBJ2-3; no firm D call. The CDR3 sequence is 14 residues long. The germline V and J ends were trimmed by 1 base and 4 bases, with 9 bases remaining between them. Germline V gene sequence: CDR1 SEHNR, CDR2 FQNEAQ (reference sequence).

This CDR3 is CASSLGVQWRETQYF. The CDR3 DNA reads TGTGCCAGCAGCTTGGGGGTACAGTGGAGAGAGACCCAGTACTTC. The genes are TRBV7-2 and TRBJ2-5; D is tentatively TRBD1 or TRBD2 (5 bases each). The germline V gene encodes CDR1 SGHTA and CDR2 FQGNSA. This CDR3 comprises 15 residues. V lost 3 bases and J lost 4, with 15 bases in between.

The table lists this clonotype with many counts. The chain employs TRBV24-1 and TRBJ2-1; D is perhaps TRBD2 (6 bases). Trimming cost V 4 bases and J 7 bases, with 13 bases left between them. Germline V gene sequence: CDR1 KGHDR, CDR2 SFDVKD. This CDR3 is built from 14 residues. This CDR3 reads CATSDPGTPNEQFF. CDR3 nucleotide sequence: TGTGCCACCAGTGACCCCGGGACTCCGAATGAGCAGTTCTTC.

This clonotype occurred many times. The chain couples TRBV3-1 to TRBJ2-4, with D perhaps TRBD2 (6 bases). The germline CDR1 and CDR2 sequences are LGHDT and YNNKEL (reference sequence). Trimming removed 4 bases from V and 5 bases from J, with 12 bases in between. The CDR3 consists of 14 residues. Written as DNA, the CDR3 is TGTGCCAGCAGCCTACAGTGGGAGGAAAACATTCAGTACTTC. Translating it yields CASSLQWEENIQYF.

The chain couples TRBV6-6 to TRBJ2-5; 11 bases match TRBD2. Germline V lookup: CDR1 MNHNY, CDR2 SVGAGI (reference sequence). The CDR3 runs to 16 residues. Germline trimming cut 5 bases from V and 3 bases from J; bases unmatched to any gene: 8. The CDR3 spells CASSAPSGGLEETQYF. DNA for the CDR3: TGTGCCAGCAGTGCCCCTAGCGGGGGGCTCGAAGAGACCCAGTACTTC.

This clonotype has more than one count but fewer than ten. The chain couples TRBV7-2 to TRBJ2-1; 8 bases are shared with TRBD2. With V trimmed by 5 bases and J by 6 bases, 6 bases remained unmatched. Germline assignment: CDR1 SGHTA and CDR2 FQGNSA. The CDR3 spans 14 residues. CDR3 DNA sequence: TGTGCCAGCAGCCCCCAGCGGGGGTTCAATGAGCAGTTCTTC. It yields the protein CASSPQRGFNEQFF. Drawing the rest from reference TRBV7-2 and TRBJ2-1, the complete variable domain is GAGVSQSPSNKVTEKGKDVELRCDPISGHTALYWYRQSLGQGLEFLIYFQGNSAPDKSGLPSDRFSAERTGGSVSTLTIQRTQQEDSAVYLCASSPQRGFNEQFFGPGTRLTVL.

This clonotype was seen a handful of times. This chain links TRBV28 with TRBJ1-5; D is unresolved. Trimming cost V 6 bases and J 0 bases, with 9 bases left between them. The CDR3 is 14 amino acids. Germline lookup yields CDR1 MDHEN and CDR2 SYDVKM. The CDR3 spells CASRGSYSNQPQHF. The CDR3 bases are TGTGCCAGCAGGGGGTCGTATAGCAATCAGCCCCAGCATTTT.

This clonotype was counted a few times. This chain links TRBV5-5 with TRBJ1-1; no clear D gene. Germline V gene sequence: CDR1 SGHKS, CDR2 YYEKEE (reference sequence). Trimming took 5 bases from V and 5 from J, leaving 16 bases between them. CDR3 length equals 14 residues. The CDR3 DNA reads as TGTGCCAGCAGTCGTACCGGAGGACGGACTGAAGCTTTCTTT. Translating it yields CASSRTGGRTEAFF.

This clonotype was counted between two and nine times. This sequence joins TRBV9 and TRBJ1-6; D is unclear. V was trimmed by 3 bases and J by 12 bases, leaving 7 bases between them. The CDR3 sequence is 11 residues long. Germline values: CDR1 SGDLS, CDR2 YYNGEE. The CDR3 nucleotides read TGTGCCAGCAGCGAGGGAGGACCCCTCCACTTT. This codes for CASSEGGPLHF. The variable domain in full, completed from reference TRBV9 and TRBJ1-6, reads DSGVTQTPKHLITATGQRVTLRCSPRSGDLSVYWYQQSLDQGLQFLIQYYNGEERAKGNILERFSAQQFPDLHSELNLSSLELGDSALYFCASSEGGPLHFGNGTRLTVT.

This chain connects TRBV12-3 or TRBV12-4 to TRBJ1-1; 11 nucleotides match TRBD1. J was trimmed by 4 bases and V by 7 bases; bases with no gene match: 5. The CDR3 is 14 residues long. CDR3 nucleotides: TGTGCCAGCATGAGTGGGACAGGGGGCACTGAAGCTTTCTTT. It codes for CASMSGTGGTEAFF.

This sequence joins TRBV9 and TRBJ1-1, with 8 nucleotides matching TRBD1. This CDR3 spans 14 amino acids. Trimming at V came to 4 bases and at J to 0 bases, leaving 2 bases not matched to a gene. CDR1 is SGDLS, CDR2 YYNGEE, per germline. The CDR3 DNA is TGTGCCAGCAGCACAGGGGGGGTGAACACTGAAGCTTTCTTT. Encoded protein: CASSTGGVNTEAFF.

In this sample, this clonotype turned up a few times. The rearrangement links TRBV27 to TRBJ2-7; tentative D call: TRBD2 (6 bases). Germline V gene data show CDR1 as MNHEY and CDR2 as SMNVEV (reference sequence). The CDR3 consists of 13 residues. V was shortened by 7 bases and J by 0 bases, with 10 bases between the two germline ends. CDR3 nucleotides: TGTGCCAGCAAGGCGGGGCCCTCCTACGAGCAGTACGTC. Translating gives CASKAGPSYEQYV.

The CDR3 sequence: CASSSPSGGDSYEQYF. The CDR3 nucleotides are TGTGCCAGCAGCTCCCCCAGCGGGGGGGACTCCTACGAGCAGTACTTC. The chain carries TRBV7-8 and TRBJ2-7; TRBD2 agrees at 10 bases. Trimming at V came to 4 bases and at J to 0 bases, leaving 6 bases not matched to a gene. CDR1 and CDR2 (germline): SGHVS, FQNEAQ. There are 16 residues in the CDR3.

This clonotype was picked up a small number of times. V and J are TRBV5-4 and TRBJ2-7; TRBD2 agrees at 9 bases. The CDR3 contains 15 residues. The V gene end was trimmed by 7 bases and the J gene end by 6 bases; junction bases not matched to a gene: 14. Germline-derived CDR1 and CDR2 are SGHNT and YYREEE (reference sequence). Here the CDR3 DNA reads TGTGCCAGCCACCACCAACGGAGCGGGGGGTTCGAGCAGTACTTC. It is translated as CASHHQRSGGFEQYF.

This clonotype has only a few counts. The CDR3 reads CASSLPGTARRIGETQYF. The DNA of the CDR3 is TGTGCCAGCAGCCTACCGGGGACAGCGCGTAGGATAGGAGAGACCCAGTACTTC. The chain joins TRBV7-2 to TRBJ2-5; TRBD1 matches 7 bases. J gave up 4 bases and V 5 bases, and 19 bases lay outside the gene matches. Germline V gene lookup returns CDR1 SGHTA and CDR2 FQGNSA. The CDR3 runs 18 residues.

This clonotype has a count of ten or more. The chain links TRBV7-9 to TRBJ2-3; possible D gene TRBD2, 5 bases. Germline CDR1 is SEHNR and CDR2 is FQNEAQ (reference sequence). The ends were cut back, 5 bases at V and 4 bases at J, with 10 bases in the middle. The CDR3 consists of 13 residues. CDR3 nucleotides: TGTGCCAGCAGCACCGGACTCTCAGATACGCAGTATTTT. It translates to CASSTGLSDTQYF.

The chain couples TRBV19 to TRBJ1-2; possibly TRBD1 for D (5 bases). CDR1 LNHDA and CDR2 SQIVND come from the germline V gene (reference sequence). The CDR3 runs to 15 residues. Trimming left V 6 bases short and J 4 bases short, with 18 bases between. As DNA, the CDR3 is TGTGCCAGTAGAGAACAGGCGGCGCTGGTCTATGGCTACACCTTC. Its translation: CASREQAALVYGYTF.

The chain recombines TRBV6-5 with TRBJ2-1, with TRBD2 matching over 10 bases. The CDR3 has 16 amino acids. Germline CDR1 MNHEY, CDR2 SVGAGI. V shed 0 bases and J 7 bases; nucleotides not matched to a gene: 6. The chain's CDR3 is CASSYSASGGVNEQFF. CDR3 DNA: TGTGCCAGCAGTTACTCTGCTAGCGGGGGAGTTAATGAGCAGTTCTTC.

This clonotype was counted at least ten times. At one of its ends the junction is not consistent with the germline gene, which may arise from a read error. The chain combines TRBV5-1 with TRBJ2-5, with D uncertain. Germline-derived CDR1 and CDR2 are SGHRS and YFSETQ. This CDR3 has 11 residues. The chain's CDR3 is CASSLQETQYF. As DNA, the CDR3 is TGTGCCAGCAGCTTACAAGAGACCCAGTACTTC.

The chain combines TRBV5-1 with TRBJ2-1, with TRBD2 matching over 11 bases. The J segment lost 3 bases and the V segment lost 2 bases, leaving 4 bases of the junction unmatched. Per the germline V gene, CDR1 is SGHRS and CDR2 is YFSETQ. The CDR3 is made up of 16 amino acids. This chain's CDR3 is CASSFLTSGVYNEQFF. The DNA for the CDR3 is TGCGCCAGCAGCTTTTTGACTAGCGGGGTCTACAATGAGCAGTTCTTC.

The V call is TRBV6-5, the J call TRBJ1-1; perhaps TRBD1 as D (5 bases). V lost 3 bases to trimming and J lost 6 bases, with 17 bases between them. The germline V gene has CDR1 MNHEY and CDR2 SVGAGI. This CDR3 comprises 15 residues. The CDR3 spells CASSYRMTWGAEAFF. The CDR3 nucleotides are TGTGCCAGCAGTTATAGGATGACTTGGGGGGCTGAAGCTTTCTTT.

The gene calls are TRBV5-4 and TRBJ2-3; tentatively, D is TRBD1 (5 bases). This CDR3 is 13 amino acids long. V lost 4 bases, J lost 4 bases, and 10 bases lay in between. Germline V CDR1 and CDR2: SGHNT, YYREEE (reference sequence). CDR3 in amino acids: CASSAQGSDTQYF. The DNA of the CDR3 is TGTGCCAGCAGCGCGCAGGGCTCAGATACGCAGTATTTT.

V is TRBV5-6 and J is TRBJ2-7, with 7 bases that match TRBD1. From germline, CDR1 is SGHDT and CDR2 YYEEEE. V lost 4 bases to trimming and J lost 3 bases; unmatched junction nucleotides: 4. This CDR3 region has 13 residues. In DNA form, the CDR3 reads TGTGCCAGCAGCCGGGGACAGTACTACGAGCAGTACGTC. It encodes CASSRGQYYEQYV.